This T cell receptor (beta chain) was captured in a study of cytomegalovirus exposure and HLA in healthy donors (dated by TCRdb to about 2017). About the full investigation: According to a later analysis, the roughly 120 validation repertoires were produced on the same platform as the approximately 610 repertoires of the first cohort. Along with the approximately 700-subject first cohort, a separate validation cohort of around 120 different subjects was used. The study combined high-throughput TCR immunosequencing, statistical association of individual TCRs with disease status, and machine learning to predict cytomegalovirus infection status. The study aimed to test whether signatures of past pathogen exposure could be identified by cataloging public T cell receptors. General conclusions and limits of the study: Most TCR sequences were seen in very few donors, while some public TCRs were found in many individuals. The study listed approximately 150 TCR beta chains as associated with cytomegalovirus. Subsequent analysis determined that TCRs grouped into clusters in the first cohort also showed a tendency toward co-occurrence across the 90 to 150 validation repertoires, and approximately 93% of cluster scores exceeded 0. It was suggested by the authors that the approach could potentially be generalized to other disease states and immunological phenotypes. All 120 repertoires were used to score co-occurrence in the validation cohort in a later analysis, because that analysis had no HLA typing for the cohort. In both the original and validation cohorts, the classifier was reported to diagnose cytomegalovirus status with high specificity and sensitivity. A few of the identified cytomegalovirus-associated TCR beta chains were confirmed in vitro to be specific for cytomegalovirus antigens.

Worth noting for this clone: The clone's antigen remains unknown. No quality values exist for individual bases; no much larger clone is one base distant.

Separate from the roughly 700-subject first cohort, the validation cohort of roughly 120 subjects was the group to which the donors belonged. The library relied on the immunoSEQ multiplex PCR assay. The paper's data handling went like this. A statistical classification framework was built to diagnose cytomegalovirus status from the catalog of TCR beta chain sequences. The clones in this table, taken by TCRdb from immuneACCESS, are in-frame only. Not every clone is retained; where verified, under half of the shortfall comes from an unresolved V gene, and the cause of the rest is unknown. That table supplies the V and J calls and clone size; D and trimming were determined from the DNA. For this sample there are over 150,000 clones; around 83% appear just once. The ten largest make up 2% to 2.5% of the sample. The junction shows trimming of 5 bases on V and 4 bases on J, and the gene matches do not reach 4 bases of it. CDR1 and CDR2 are read off the germline V gene as KGHSH and LQKENI. The CDR3 runs 13 residues from the cysteine to the phenylalanine. Of all the DNA, just the CDR3 is kept, 39 bases in frame from base 1.

In this chain, TRBV18 is recombined with TRBJ2-7, with 8 central nucleotides matching TRBD2. The sequence was collected from a human donor in good health. The sequenced material came from PBMCs. This receptor carries the CDR3 CASSSSGSYEQYF. The DNA reads as follows: TGTGCCAGCTCATCCAGCGGGAGTTACGAGCAGTACTTC.